The source of this T cell receptor beta chain is a study of blood T cell repertoires in COVID-19 (dated by TCRdb to between 2020 and 2021). At the level of the whole study: Samples from collaborators originated in the United States, Italy and Spain and spanned both the acute and convalescent phases of COVID-19. The repertoires were released in a freely available public database intended as a resource for research on the immune response to SARS-CoV-2. Nearly every sample came with metadata listing a de-identified subject ID, COVID-19 status, age in years and sex. The samples were drawn from the first 160 participants of the ongoing ImmuneRACE study and from 1,254 subjects provided by 6 global collaborators. The dataset comprised deeply sampled blood TCRbeta repertoires from subjects exposed to, actively infected with, or recovered from COVID-19. HLA class I and class II types, where available, came from metadata supplied by the sample provider rather than from assay-based typing. The material from the prospective study consisted of cDNA or gDNA derived from T cells, B-cell-depleted T cells, or PBMCs.

In Seattle, one collaborating source enrolled patients while the infection was active and tracked those patients longitudinally over the course of disease. The collaborating institutions used their own protocols to collect whole blood in K2EDTA tubes. Collaborator samples were shipped for TCRbeta analysis as frozen whole blood, isolated PBMCs, or DNA extracted from either sample type. The paper's findings and limits, for the study overall: How much clinical and demographic metadata was included differed by source and by participant, and the metadata was provided uncurated.

V and J are truncated by 3 bases and 8 bases respectively, leaving an intervening sequence of 17 bases. The CDR3 holds 15 amino acids from the cysteine to the phenylalanine. Left in the record is the CDR3 DNA by itself, 45 bases read in frame from the first base. The germline V gene sets CDR1 to MDHEN and CDR2 to SYDVKM. TCRbeta CDR3 regions were amplified from genomic DNA using the immunoSEQ Assay, a bias-controlled multiplex PCR. On the study's bioinformatics: Nucleated cell counts per sample were estimated from amplification of reference gene primers within the assay. To quantify the absolute abundance of each unique TCRbeta CDR3 rearrangement, sequence reads were collapsed and filtered. For each sample, productive Simpson clonality was calculated as the square root of Simpson's diversity index across productive rearrangements. TCRdb's version of the immuneACCESS table is confined to in-frame rearrangements and falls short of the full clone set. An unresolved V gene accounts for under half of the shortfall where checked; the remainder is of unknown origin. V and J calls plus clone size are reproduced from that table; the DNA served to infer D and trimming. Counted in this sample were more than 95,000 clones; about four fifths of them appeared once. The ten largest clones take up about 18% of the sample.

Points on this clone: Its antigen target is currently unknown. No qualities accompany the bases; no much larger clone lies one base away.

Material: peripheral blood. The chain is encoded by TRBV28 joined to TRBJ2-4, and TRBD1 may be the D gene, going by 6 matching bases. This sequence was found in a man aged 30-40 years with COVID-19, enrolled during active disease. This receptor carries the CDR3 CASSFLVAPGDIQYF. The nucleotide sequence reads as follows: TGTGCCAGCAGTTTTCTCGTGGCCCCAGGGGACATTCAGTACTTC.